What follows describes a single TCR beta chain. Its matching antigen is unknown. These data belong to a study of T cell responses to AZD1222 COVID-19 vaccine. Points from the study as a whole: CD4 TCRs covered the whole spike, strongest at regions 160-218 and 743-854.

Sequencing used immunoSEQ multiplex PCR; TCRdb keeps in-frame clones, though not all of them. The table records roughly 140,000 clones, about nine tenths of them present only once. Trimming stripped 3 bases from V and 2 bases from J, with 7 bases between. The CDR3 contains 13 residues. CDR1 is MNHEY and CDR2 is SVGAGI in the germline V gene. The source of this sequence is an adult in good health. The material sequenced was peripheral blood, taken on day 0 of AZD1222 vaccination. The chain links TRBV6-5 to TRBJ2-5; D gene uncertain. The CDR3 coding sequence is TGTGCCAGCAGTTATCACGGACAAGAGACCCAGTACTTC. It encodes CASSYHGQETQYF.